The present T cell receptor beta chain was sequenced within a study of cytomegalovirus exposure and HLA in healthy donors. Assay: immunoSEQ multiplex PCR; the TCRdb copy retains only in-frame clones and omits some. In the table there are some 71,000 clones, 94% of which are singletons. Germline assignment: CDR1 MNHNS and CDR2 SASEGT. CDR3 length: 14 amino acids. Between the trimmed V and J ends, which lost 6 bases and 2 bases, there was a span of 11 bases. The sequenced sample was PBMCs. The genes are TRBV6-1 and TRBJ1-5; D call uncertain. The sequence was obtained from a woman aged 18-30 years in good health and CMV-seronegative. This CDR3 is CASSDVGGNQPQHF. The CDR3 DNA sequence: TGTGCCAGCAGCGATGTCGGGGGCAATCAGCCCCAGCATTTT.